This TCR beta chain was captured by sequencing in a study of response to subunit inactivated influenza vaccine. TCRdb reanalysed the RT-PCR reads using MiXCR and keeps one entry per CDR3 protein. The data contain around 710,000 distinct CDR3 sequences, about 15% of them singletons. Broader study findings: Few additional T cells are recruited per seasonal influenza vaccination, authors suggested.

A few counts support this clonotype. Its antigen is undetermined. The CDR3 spans 15 residues. Trimming took 5 bases from V and 5 from J; bases not matched to a gene: 9. Germline assignment: CDR1 MNHEY and CDR2 SMNVEV (reference sequence). The clonotype originates from a man aged 50 to 59 who received an inactivated influenza vaccine. The sample consisted of PBMCs from blood, taken roughly 15 days before vaccination. The chain uses TRBV27 and TRBJ1-2, with 9 bases that match TRBD1. The CDR3 spells CASSRQLTGGYGYTF. DNA for the CDR3: TGTGCCAGCAGTCGACAATTGACAGGGGGTTATGGCTACACCTTC.